These 32 T cell receptor beta chains came from one sample sequenced in a study of glioma-infiltrating T cells. The iRepertoire nested amplicon-rescue multiplex PCR amplified TCR alpha and beta CDR3s from RNA. TCRdb re-called the multiplex PCR reads with MiXCR, one entry per CDR3 protein. The sample holds fewer than 500,000 distinct CDR3 sequences, roughly two fifths seen once. The specimen sequenced was glioma tissue, nonneoplastic brain tissue, or PBMCs (not recorded which). These TCRs come from a human donor with low-grade glioma or glioblastoma, undergoing nonglioma brain surgery, or in good health (not recorded which).

This clonotype was observed once. This chain links TRBV2 with TRBJ2-2; 9 nucleotides align to TRBD2. CDR3 length equals 16 residues. Germline lookup yields CDR1 SNHLY and CDR2 FYNNEI. After removal of 7 bases from V and 4 bases from J, the junction contained 10 bases not matched to a gene. In DNA, the CDR3 is TGTGCCAGCACCCGAGGGGCGGGAGGGGGCACCGGGGAGCTGTTTTTT. Translated: CASTRGAGGGTGELFF.

The V and J genes are TRBV4-2 and TRBJ1-1; unclear D gene. The CDR3 consists of 14 residues. Germline CDR1 and CDR2: LGHNA and YNFKEQ. V lost 4 bases and J 4 bases, leaving 13 bases between the germline ends. The CDR3 is CASSLQDSPTEAFF. The CDR3 region has the DNA TGTGCCAGCAGCCTCCAGGATTCCCCCACTGAAGCTTTCTTT.

About this clonotype itself: One base away lies a much larger clone, so this may be a sequencing read error. V is TRBV6-2 or TRBV6-3 and J is TRBJ2-5; D perhaps matches TRBD1 (6 bases). This CDR3 has 15 residues. Germline lookup yields CDR1 MNHEY and CDR2 SVGEGT. In DNA, the CDR3 is TGTGCCACCAGTTACGGCTTGGACAGCCAAGAGACCCAGTACTTC. Its protein is CATSYGLDSQETQYF.

To note about this clonotype: An end of the junction differs from the germline gene, which may be a read error. This chain links TRBV28 with TRBJ2-7, with D possibly being TRBD1 or TRBD2 (6 bases each). The CDR3 is made up of 13 amino acids. CDR1 is MDHEN, CDR2 SYDVKM, per germline. This CDR3 is CASGFGGAYEQYF. CDR3 coding DNA: TGTGCCAGCGGTTTCGGGGGCGCCTACGAGCAGTACTTC.

With respect to this clonotype: The limits of the CDR3 on the DNA are not certain, so only TCRdb's listed CDR3 is given. The CDR3 protein is CSVRFGGGAWYEQYF. The chain uses TRBV29-1 and TRBJ2-7; the DNA was not used to check the table's D call, TRBD1. A total of 15 residues make up the CDR3, ends included. The germline CDR1 and CDR2 sequences are SQVTM and ANQGSEA.

In this sample, this clonotype turned up a few times. The rearrangement links TRBV2 to TRBJ1-6; D is unclear. V was shortened by 10 bases and J by 12 bases, with 19 bases between the two germline ends. This CDR3 spans 13 amino acids. The germline V gene has CDR1 SNHLY and CDR2 FYNNEI. CDR3 sequence (DNA): TGTGCCACCGCCCGGAGAGACCTTCTACCCCTCCACTTT. This sequence encodes CATARRDLLPLHF.

This clonotype was recorded a few times. The chain recombines TRBV7-8 with TRBJ1-5; 8 nucleotides align to TRBD1. Germline trimming cut 3 bases from V and 7 bases from J; bases unmatched to any gene: 5. The CDR3 sequence is 14 residues long. CDR1 and CDR2 from the germline V gene are SGHVS and FQNEAQ. CDR3 DNA: TGTGCCAGCAGCTTGGACAGGGAGATCCAGCCCCAGCATTTT. Its translation is CASSLDREIQPQHF.

With regard to this clonotype: Being one base from a much bigger clone, this may be a read error. The chain joins TRBV6-1 to TRBJ2-7; 9 bases are a match to TRBD1. The ends lost 6 bases at V and 6 bases at J; junction bases unmatched: 9. This CDR3 has 14 amino acids. Germline-derived CDR1 and CDR2 are MNHNS and SASEGT. CDR3 region: CASRGHGTGLEQYF. The CDR3 region has the DNA TGTGCCAGCAGGGGTCACGGGACAGGGCTCGAGCAGTACTTC.

Points on this clonotype: Lacking the conserved final phenylalanine or tryptophan, this CDR3 likely reflects a read error. The rearrangement joins TRBV20-1 to TRBJ2-1; 11 nucleotides match TRBD2. Germline CDR1 and CDR2: DFQATT and SNEGSKA (reference sequence). The CDR3 totals 15 residues. V shed 5 bases, J shed 2 bases, and the junction held 5 bases outside the gene matches. The DNA for the CDR3 is TGCAGTGCTGCCGGGACTAGCGGAACCTACAATGAGCAGTTCTCC. Translated: CSAAGTSGTYNEQFS.

The CDR3 coding sequence is TGTGCCAGCATCCAGACTCCCGAAGGTCCGTACGAGCAGTACTTC. It specifies CASIQTPEGPYEQYF. This chain uses TRBV6-1 with TRBJ2-7; D remains unclear. Looked up from germline, CDR1 is MNHNS and CDR2 is SASEGT. V lost 7 bases and J lost 4, with 20 bases in between. CDR3 length: 15 amino acids.

Concerning this clonotype itself: A much larger clone lies a single base off, so this may be a read error. The chain has TRBV20-1 and TRBJ1-2, with TRBD1 matching 8 bases. In germline, CDR1 is DFQATT, CDR2 SNEGSKA (reference sequence). Trimming removed 3 bases from V and 6 bases from J; junction bases left unmatched: 9. CDR3 length: 14 amino acids. The CDR3 nucleotides are TGCAGTGCTAGCGCCGGGACAGGTGACCATGGCTACACCTTC. Protein product: CSASAGTGDHGYTF.

This clonotype came up a few times. The genes are TRBV28 and TRBJ1-1, with D unresolved. The V gene's germline CDR1 is MDHEN and CDR2 SYDVKM. V lost 1 base and J lost 1, with 10 bases in between. The CDR3 extends over 15 amino acids. This CDR3 is CASSLLIRRNTEAFF. CDR3 nucleotides: TGTGCCAGCAGTTTATTGATTAGACGGAACACTGAAGCTTTCTTT.

The rearrangement links TRBV18 to TRBJ1-5; TRBD1 agrees at 7 bases. Germline assignment: CDR1 KGHSH and CDR2 LQKENI. Trimming took 3 bases from V and 7 from J; bases not matched to a gene: 6. The CDR3 length is 14 residues. CDR3 coding DNA: TGTGCCAGCTCACCCCGACAGGGTCAGCAGCCCCAGCATTTT. Translating gives CASSPRQGQQPQHF.

This clonotype was recorded many times. V usage is TRBV28 and J usage is TRBJ2-7, with D maybe TRBD1 (5 bases). The V gene lost 1 base and the J gene lost 0 bases, with 7 bases spanning the gap. The germline gives CDR1 MDHEN, CDR2 SYDVKM. The CDR3 runs to 14 residues. The CDR3 DNA sequence: TGTGCCAGCAGTTTATTCAGGGCCTCCTACGAGCAGTACTTC. The encoded protein is CASSLFRASYEQYF.

Turning to this clonotype: No conserved phenylalanine or tryptophan is present at the end of the CDR3, so a read error is the likely explanation. The chain couples TRBV5-4 to TRBJ1-1, with D possibly being TRBD1 (6 bases). V shed 4 bases and J shed 0 bases, with 13 bases lying between them. Germline loops: CDR1 SGHNT, CDR2 YYREEE (reference sequence). This CDR3 is 15 amino acids long. CDR3 loop: CASSPATGLNTEAFS. In DNA, the CDR3 is TGTGCCAGCAGCCCGGCCACAGGGCTGAACACTGAAGCTTTCTCT.

The sample holds many counts of this clonotype. This rearrangement joins TRBV6-5 to TRBJ1-1, with unresolved D. From germline, CDR1 is MNHEY and CDR2 SVGAGI. This CDR3 contains 12 residues. V dropped 2 bases and J dropped 8 bases, with 9 bases sitting between them. CDR3 amino acids: CASSYGVGEAFF. The CDR3 DNA reads as TGTGCCAGCAGTTACGGGGTAGGGGAAGCTTTCTTT.

Comment on this clonotype: This sequence may be a read error, since a much larger clone differs from it by one base. This chain uses TRBV28 with TRBJ1-2; no clear D. The CDR3 is made up of 14 amino acids. Germline CDR1 reads MDHEN; CDR2 reads SYDVKM. DNA for the CDR3: TGTGTCAGCAGTCCCCGCCCAGAGAGCTATGGCTACACCTTC. It translates to CVSSPRPESYGYTF.

The chain employs TRBV20-1 and TRBJ2-5; 14 bases align to TRBD2. The CDR3 spans 14 residues. CDR1 is DFQATT and CDR2 is SNEGSKA in the germline V gene (reference sequence). V lost 6 bases to trimming and J lost 5 bases; unmatched junction nucleotides: 5. The CDR3 region has the DNA TGCAGTGCACAGAGACTAGCGGGGGGGGAGACCCAGTACTTC. As protein: CSAQRLAGGETQYF.

This clonotype was recorded at least ten times. The chain combines TRBV25-1 with TRBJ2-1; 10 bases agree with TRBD2. The V segment lost 4 bases and the J segment 1 base; nucleotides outside the gene matches: 4. The CDR3 contains 16 residues. Germline V gene data show CDR1 as MGHDK and CDR2 as SYGVNS. This CDR3 is CASSGRSGRSYNEQFF. The CDR3 nucleotides read TGTGCCAGCAGTGGTCGTAGCGGGAGGTCCTACAATGAGCAGTTCTTC.

This clonotype appeared many times. The rearrangement uses TRBV6-2 or TRBV6-3 and TRBJ1-1; the match to TRBD1 covers 12 bases. Germline V gene data show CDR1 as MNHEY and CDR2 as SVGEGT. This CDR3 comprises 18 residues. J lost 1 base, V lost 0 bases, and 6 bases had no gene match. This CDR3 reads CASSYSIGTGGANTEAFF. The CDR3 DNA reads as TGTGCCAGCAGTTACTCGATAGGGACAGGGGGCGCGAACACTGAAGCTTTCTTT.

In this sample, this clonotype turned up once. The J gene is TRBJ1-5, the V gene TRBV6-2 or TRBV6-3; D is unclear. This CDR3 contains 13 residues. V was clipped by 2 bases and J by 6 bases, with 8 bases between them. Germline assignment: CDR1 MNHEY and CDR2 SVGEGT. CDR3: CASSYGWGQPQHF. The DNA for the CDR3 is TGTGCCAGCAGTTACGGGTGGGGTCAGCCCCAGCATTTT.

The V call is TRBV6-5, the J call TRBJ1-3; D unclear. V was cut by 0 bases and J by 14 bases, with 20 bases left in between. The CDR3 spans 15 residues. CDR1 is MNHEY, CDR2 SVGAGI, per germline. This CDR3 reads CASSYSIPGSGALYF. In DNA, the CDR3 is TGTGCCAGCAGTTACTCGATTCCCGGCTCCGGCGCCCTATATTTT.

The genes are TRBV20-1 and TRBJ2-7, with D uncertain. The CDR3 has 12 residues. Germline V CDR1 and CDR2: DFQATT, SNEGSKA (reference sequence). V lost 3 bases and J lost 4, with 10 bases in between. The CDR3 region is CSASGSRYEQYF. The CDR3 DNA sequence: TGCAGTGCTAGCGGATCACGGTACGAGCAGTACTTC.

This clonotype has only a few counts. V is TRBV20-1 and J is TRBJ2-7, with D perhaps TRBD2 (5 bases). The CDR3 consists of 14 residues. Deletions cut 3 bases from V and 2 bases from J, with 14 bases between. Germline V gene lookup returns CDR1 DFQATT and CDR2 SNEGSKA (reference sequence). DNA for the CDR3: TGCAGTGCTAGGGGCCCCATGGAGGCCTACGAGCAGTACTTC. It yields the protein CSARGPMEAYEQYF.

This clonotype has a count of ten or more. The rearrangement joins TRBV28 to TRBJ2-3; no reliable D call. The germline V gene has CDR1 MDHEN and CDR2 SYDVKM. V lost 5 bases and J 2 bases, leaving 8 bases between the germline ends. The CDR3 sequence is 13 residues long. The CDR3 DNA sequence: TGTGCCAGCAGTAAGCGCAACACAGATACGCAGTATTTT. Translated, it gives CASSKRNTDTQYF.

The chain carries TRBV28 and TRBJ2-1; D uncertain. Trimming left V 3 bases short and J 6 bases short, with 12 bases between. This CDR3 is 14 amino acids long. Per the germline V gene, CDR1 is MDHEN and CDR2 is SYDVKM. In DNA, the CDR3 is TGTGCCAGCAGTTTTAAAGGGAACCTCAATGAGCAGTTCTTC. This sequence encodes CASSFKGNLNEQFF.

The rearrangement links TRBV4-1 to TRBJ2-7; 13 bases match TRBD2. Germline values: CDR1 MGHRA, CDR2 YSYEKL. The CDR3 length is 19 residues. V shed 2 bases, J shed 2 bases, and the junction held 12 bases outside the gene matches. The chain's CDR3 is CASSQTDMGLAGSAYEQYF. The CDR3 DNA sequence: TGCGCCAGCAGCCAAACCGACATGGGACTAGCGGGAAGCGCCTACGAGCAGTACTTC.

V usage is TRBV20-1 and J usage is TRBJ1-1; 9 bases line up with TRBD1. This CDR3 has 14 amino acids. CDR1 and CDR2 from the germline V gene are DFQATT and SNEGSKA (reference sequence). With V trimmed by 7 bases and J by 5 bases, 11 bases remained unmatched. Here the CDR3 DNA reads TGCAGTGTTACGGACAGGGGAACGGATACTGAAGCTTTCTTT. This encodes CSVTDRGTDTEAFF.

This rearrangement joins TRBV28 to TRBJ1-2; no clear D. Germline loops: CDR1 MDHEN, CDR2 SYDVKM. The CDR3 is made up of 13 amino acids. The ends were cut back, 2 bases at V and 2 bases at J, with 6 bases in the middle. CDR3 bases: TGTGCCAGCAGTTTAAACCCGAACTATGGCTACACCTTC. Its protein product is CASSLNPNYGYTF.

This clonotype has at least ten counts. Here the CDR3 reads CASTDPNSPLHF. The DNA for the CDR3 is TGTGCCAGCACCGACCCAAATTCACCCCTCCACTTT. This rearrangement joins TRBV28 to TRBJ1-6; D is unresolved. Germline V gives CDR1 MDHEN, CDR2 SYDVKM. The CDR3 runs 12 residues. With 7 bases removed from V and 7 bases from J, the gap between germline ends came to 8 bases.

As concerns this clonotype: A read error may produce the germline difference seen at one junction end. The chain links TRBV20-1 to TRBJ2-1; 8 bases agree with TRBD2. Germline V CDR1 and CDR2: DFQATT, SNEGSKA (reference sequence). The CDR3 contains 13 residues. CDR3 DNA: TGCAGTGATGCGGCGGGAGCGGGGGAGACCAAGTACTTC. The encoded protein is CSDAAGAGETKYF.

This clonotype has just one count. The rearrangement uses TRBV20-1 and TRBJ1-2, with 8 bases identical to TRBD1. CDR3 size: 15 residues. Trimming took 0 bases from V and 3 from J; bases not matched to a gene: 6. Germline V gene lookup returns CDR1 DFQATT and CDR2 SNEGSKA (reference sequence). CDR3 sequence reads: CSARDPRGRDYGYTF. Here the CDR3 DNA reads TGCAGTGCTAGAGATCCCAGGGGGCGAGACTATGGCTACACCTTC.